This entry is about one T cell receptor (beta chain). The target antigen is unknown. The data were obtained in a study of lymphopenia after photon versus proton radiotherapy. Whole-study results and caveats: Proton therapy kept repertoires fairly stable, unlike photons, which gained effector/memory cells.

Trimming pared 5 bases from V and 5 bases from J, leaving 18 bases between. CDR1 is SGHTA and CDR2 is FQGNSA in the germline V gene. This CDR3 contains 15 residues. Sequencing was performed with immunoSEQ multiplex PCR; in TCRdb, only in-frame clones are kept and a portion is missing. The sample includes more than 50,000 clones, around 82% of them seen just once. The rearrangement links TRBV7-2 to TRBJ2-5; no clear D gene. The starting material was peripheral blood, obtained from a patient treated with photon-based radiotherapy. The clonotype originates from a man aged 45 to 65 with gastric cancer. CDR3 protein: CASSEPSRRKETQYF. The CDR3 DNA reads as TGTGCCAGCAGCGAACCCTCGCGCAGGAAGGAGACCCAGTACTTC. Complete variable domain (other parts from reference TRBV7-2 and TRBJ2-5): GAGVSQSPSNKVTEKGKDVELRCDPISGHTALYWYRQSLGQGLEFLIYFQGNSAPDKSGLPSDRFSAERTGGSVSTLTIQRTQQEDSAVYLCASSEPSRRKETQYFGPGTRLLVL.